At least ten counts were recorded for the clone carrying this T cell receptor beta chain. Its antigen is unidentified. Combining iRepertoire HTBI primers with Arm-PCR of CDR3 regions, the authors built TCR beta libraries. One entry per CDR3 protein, called by TCRdb with MiXCR from the multiplex PCR reads. The data show under 700,000 distinct CDR3 sequences, with about 16% seen just once and around 25% held by the top ten. The data stem from a study of regulatory T cells in long-lasting Graves disease. General study points: Newly diagnosed patients shared about a thousand public clonotypes; persistent patients shared about 2,500. Gene preferences differed: TRBV28, TRBJ1-2, TRBJ2-5 in persistent cases.

The CDR3 is made up of 13 amino acids. The V gene end was trimmed by 6 bases and the J gene end by 0 bases; junction bases not matched to a gene: 0. Germline loops: CDR1 SNHLY, CDR2 FYNNEI. This sample's time point: newly diagnosed GD, antithyroid drugs for less than 3 months. RNA extracted from PBMCs served as the sequencing template. These data also featured in a second study, about T cells in Graves' hyperthyroidism and ophthalmopathy. This second study says: The study used the HTBI primer set for a first-round RT-PCR of the TCR CDR3.

The receptor comes from a woman in her forties or fifties with Graves disease. The chain carries TRBV2 and TRBJ2-3; 7 bases map to TRBD1. The sample consisted of peripheral blood mononuclear cells (PBMCs), taken at new diagnosis, from a patient treated with antithyroid drugs. DNA for the CDR3: TGTGCCAGCAGGGGACAGAGCACAGATACGCAGTATTTT. It specifies CASRGQSTDTQYF.